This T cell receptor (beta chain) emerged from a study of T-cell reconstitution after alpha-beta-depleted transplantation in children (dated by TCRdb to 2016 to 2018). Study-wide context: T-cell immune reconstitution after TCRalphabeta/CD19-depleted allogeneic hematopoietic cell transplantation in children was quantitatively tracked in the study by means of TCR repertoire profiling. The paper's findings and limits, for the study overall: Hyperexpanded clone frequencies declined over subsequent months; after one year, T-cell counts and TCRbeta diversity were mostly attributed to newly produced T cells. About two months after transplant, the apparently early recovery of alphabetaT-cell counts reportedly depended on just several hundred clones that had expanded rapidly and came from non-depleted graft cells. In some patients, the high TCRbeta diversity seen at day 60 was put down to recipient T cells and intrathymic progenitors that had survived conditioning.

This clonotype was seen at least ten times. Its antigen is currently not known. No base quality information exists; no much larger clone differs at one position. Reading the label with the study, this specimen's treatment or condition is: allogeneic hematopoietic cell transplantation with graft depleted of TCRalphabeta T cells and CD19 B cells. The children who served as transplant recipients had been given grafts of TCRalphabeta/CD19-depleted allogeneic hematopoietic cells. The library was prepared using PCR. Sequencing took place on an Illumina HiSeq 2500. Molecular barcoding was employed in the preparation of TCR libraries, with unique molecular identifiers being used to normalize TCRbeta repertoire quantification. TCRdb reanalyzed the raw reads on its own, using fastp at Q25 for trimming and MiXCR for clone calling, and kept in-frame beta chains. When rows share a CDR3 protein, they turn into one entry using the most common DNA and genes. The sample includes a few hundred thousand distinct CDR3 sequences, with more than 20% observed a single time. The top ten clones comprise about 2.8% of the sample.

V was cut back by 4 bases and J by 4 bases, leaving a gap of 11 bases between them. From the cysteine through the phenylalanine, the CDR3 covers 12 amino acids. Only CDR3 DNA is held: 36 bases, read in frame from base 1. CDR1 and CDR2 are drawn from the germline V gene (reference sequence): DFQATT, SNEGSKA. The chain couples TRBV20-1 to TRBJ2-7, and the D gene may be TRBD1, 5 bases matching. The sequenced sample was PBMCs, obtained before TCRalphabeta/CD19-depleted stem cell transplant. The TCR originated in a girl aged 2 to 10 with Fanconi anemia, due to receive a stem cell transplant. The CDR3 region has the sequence CSATRQKYEQYF. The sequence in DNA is TGCAGTGCTACCCGACAGAAGTACGAGCAGTACTTC.